The entry below gives a single T cell receptor beta chain sequence along with its context. V gave up 4 bases and J gave up 5 bases; unmatched junction bases: 8. The CDR3 runs 15 residues. CDR1 is LGHDT and CDR2 is YNNKEL in the germline V gene (reference sequence). These data belong to a study of blood T cell repertoires in COVID-19. Background on the study: There were acute and convalescent COVID-19 samples, and they came from the United States, Italy and Spain. The cDNA or gDNA used as material had been derived from T cells, B-cell-depleted T cells, or PBMCs.

Source study methods: Reference gene primer amplification yielded estimated nucleated cell counts. Only in-frame clones appear in the TCRdb table, and some are missing; sequencing was by immunoSEQ multiplex PCR. Clonal size and the V and J genes are those of that table, whereas D and trimming came from the DNA. The sample includes 140,000 or so clones, approximately 89% of them seen just once. Sequences were obtained from peripheral blood. The TCR sequence derives from a human donor in a cohort sampled during active COVID-19. The genes are TRBV3-1 (or the pseudogene TRBV3-2) and TRBJ2-5; 9 bases are shared with TRBD1. The CDR3 DNA reads as TGTGCCAGCAGCCTTACAGGGGGCGTCGGGGAGACCCAGTACTTC. Translation: CASSLTGGVGETQYF.